The rows below give T cell receptor beta chains drawn from one sample of a study of blood T cell repertoires in COVID-19. The assay was immunoSEQ multiplex PCR, and TCRdb's table has in-frame clones only and misses some. The table has 340,000 or so clones, 80% to 90% seen once. The specimen sequenced was PBMCs or T cells enriched from blood (not recorded which). These receptors were obtained from a woman aged 40 to 50 with acute COVID-19. Both conserved end residues are part of each CDR3. A D gene is named only where the DNA matches it firmly. Clone size is given for some rows only: seen once, a few or many times, or a class if the clone is expanded.

TRBD1,NA,TRBJ1-2,TRBV7-9,TGTGCCAGCAGCGACCGACAGGGGGCGAAAGGCTACACCTTC,CASSDRQGAKGYTF
TRBD1,NA,TRBJ1-2,TRBV9,TGTGCCAGCAGCGTAGTGAACAGGGGGGATGGCTACACCTTC,CASSVVNRGDGYTF
TRBD1,few,TRBJ1-1,TRBV5-6,TGTGCCAGCAGCTCCGGGACAGGGGGCAGTTTCACTGAAGCTTTCTTT,CASSSGTGGSFTEAFF
NA,NA,TRBJ2-7,TRBV6-2/TRBV6-3,TGTGCCAGCAGTCGTGATGGGGGAGGACTAATAAAGCAGTACTTC,CASSRDGGGLIKQYF
TRBD2,NA,TRBJ2-1,TRBV7-2,TGTGCCAGCAGCTTAGGCTTAGCGGGAGGGTTAAATGAGCAGTTCTTC,CASSLGLAGGLNEQFF
TRBD1,NA,TRBJ1-1,TRBV13,TGTGCCAGCAGCCCCGGACAGGGGATGAACACTGAAGCTTTCTTT,CASSPGQGMNTEAFF
NA,NA,TRBJ2-5,TRBV28,TGTGCCAGCAGCTATCAAAGGGGGGGGACCCAGTACTTC,CASSYQRGGTQYF
NA,few,TRBJ1-5,TRBV6-4,TGTGCCAGCAGTGACCACGAACAGGGAAGCCCCCAGCATTTT,CASSDHEQGSPQHF
TRBD1,NA,TRBJ1-4,TRBV28,TGTGCCAGCAGGCGGACAGGGGGCGGCGAAAAACTGTTTTTT,CASRRTGGGEKLFF
TRBD1,NA,TRBJ2-2,TRBV2,TGTGCCAGCAGTAGGGACAGGAACACCGGGGAGCTGTTTTTT,CASSRDRNTGELFF
TRBD1,NA,TRBJ2-6,TRBV11-2,TGTGCCAGCAGCTTGACAGGGGGCTCTGGGGCCAACGTCCTGACTTTC,CASSLTGGSGANVLTF
TRBD2,NA,TRBJ2-1,TRBV7-2,TGTGCCAGCAGCTTAAGCGCGGGGGGATACAATGAGCAGTTCTTC,CASSLSAGGYNEQFF
TRBD1,few,TRBJ1-2,TRBV5-4,TGTGCCAGCAGCTCCAACAGGGGCTATGGCTACACCTTC,CASSSNRGYGYTF
NA,NA,TRBJ2-3,TRBV27,TGTGCCAGCAGTACAGGGTCAGATACGCAGTATTTT,CASSTGSDTQYF
TRBD1,once,TRBJ1-1,TRBV5-4,TGTGCCAGCAGCCCACAGGGGGCTAACACTGAAGCTTTCTTT,CASSPQGANTEAFF
TRBD1,once,TRBJ1-5,TRBV28,TGTGCCAGCAGCCCCGGGACAGGGGTCCCCCTAAATCAGCCCCAGCATTTT,CASSPGTGVPLNQPQHF
TRBD2,few,TRBJ2-3,TRBV5-1,TGCGCCAGCAGCTTGGACCTAGCGGGGGGCGGTAATACGCAGTATTTT,CASSLDLAGGGNTQYF
TRBD1,NA,TRBJ2-5,TRBV18,TGTGCCAGCTCACCAGGACAGGGGGCTTGGGAGACCCAGTACTTC,CASSPGQGAWETQYF
NA,NA,TRBJ1-2,TRBV10-3,TGTGCCATCGAGGGTGGGGGCGACTATGGCTACACCTTC,CAIEGGGDYGYTF
TRBD2,NA,TRBJ2-1,TRBV2,TGTGCCAGTAACAGAAGGACTAGCGGAGACAATGAGCAGTTCTTC,CASNRRTSGDNEQFF
NA,NA,TRBJ1-5,TRBV6-2/TRBV6-3,TGTGCCAGCAGTTCGAGACATCGGGGGAGCAATCAGCCCCAGCATTTT,CASSSRHRGSNQPQHF
NA,NA,TRBJ1-1,TRBV28,TGTGCCAGCATTGCAAGCGGTGAGTGGCCCCAACGAGCTTTCTTT,CASIASGEWPQRAFF
TRBD2,NA,TRBJ2-1,TRBV4-2,TGTGCCAGCAGCCAAGCCGGGACTAGCGGGAATTCGGGTGAGCAGTTCTTC,CASSQAGTSGNSGEQFF
NA,NA,TRBJ1-2,TRBV28,TGTGCCAGCAGCCGCCTTGGGGGAGGTAACTATGGCTACACCTTC,CASSRLGGGNYGYTF
NA,NA,TRBJ1-2,TRBV6-5,TGTGCCAGCAGTTACAACGGGGAAGGCTATGGCTACACCTTC,CASSYNGEGYGYTF
NA,few,TRBJ1-5,TRBV2,TGTGCCAGCAGGCAAGAGCGAGATCAGCCCCAGCATTTT,CASRQERDQPQHF
NA,NA,TRBJ2-5,TRBV7-9,TGTGCCAGCAGCTTAGTGCTGGCTACAGGGACGGCCCAGTACTTC,CASSLVLATGTAQYF
TRBD2,NA,TRBJ2-3,TRBV28,TGTGCCAGCAGTTTATTTGGAGCGGGGGGGCCCTCAGATACGCAGTATTTT,CASSLFGAGGPSDTQYF
NA,NA,TRBJ1-1,TRBV20-1,TGCAGTGCTTCCAGGGGAATTGAAGCTTTCTTT,CSASRGIEAFF
TRBD2,NA,TRBJ2-1,TRBV7-2,TGTGCCAGCAGCGGTCGGAGTAGCGGGAGTCCGTTCTTC,CASSGRSSGSPFF
TRBD1,NA,TRBJ1-1,TRBV19,TGTGCCAGTTCGGACAGGGTATTTGTTTTCTTT,CASSDRVFVFF
TRBD1,NA,TRBJ2-2,TRBV4-2,TGTGCCAGCAGCCAAGGGGGACAGGGGGACACCGGGGAGCTGTTTTTT,CASSQGGQGDTGELFF
NA,once,TRBJ2-5,TRBV2,TGTGCCAGCAGGAGCCGGGATAAGGAGGGAGAGACCCAGTACTTC,CASRSRDKEGETQYF
TRBD1,NA,TRBJ1-4,TRBV24-1,TGTGCCACCAGTAGCGGACAGGGAAATAATGAAAAACTGTTTTTT,CATSSGQGNNEKLFF
TRBD2,NA,TRBJ2-7,TRBV2,TGTGCCAGCAGGATTTCTAGCGGGGCCAGCTCCTACGAGCAGTACTTC,CASRISSGASSYEQYF
TRBD1,NA,TRBJ2-1,TRBV6-2/TRBV6-3,TGTGCCAGCAGTGACAGGGGGTATGAGCAGTTCTTC,CASSDRGYEQFF
NA,NA,TRBJ1-1,TRBV24-1,TGTGCCACCCGGTCGGGACAACCGAACACTGAAGCTTTCTTT,CATRSGQPNTEAFF
NA,NA,TRBJ1-3,TRBV5-1,TGCGCCAGCAAAACCATAACAGGGCCTGGAAACACCATATATTTT,CASKTITGPGNTIYF
TRBD2,NA,TRBJ2-7,TRBV4-2,TGTGCCAGCAGCCAGCCATCTAGCGGTCCCTCCTACGAGCAGTACTTC,CASSQPSSGPSYEQYF
TRBD1,NA,TRBJ1-2,TRBV7-9,TGTGCCAGCAGCCCCCCGGGACAGGTTGATGGCTACACCTTC,CASSPPGQVDGYTF
TRBD1,NA,TRBJ1-2,TRBV6-4,TGTGCCAGCAGTGTGGGACAGGGGAGAGGCTACACCTTC,CASSVGQGRGYTF
NA,NA,TRBJ1-6,TRBV18,TGTGCCAGCTCACCAGCAGGCGGGTCCCCCAATTCACCCCTCCACTTT,CASSPAGGSPNSPLHF
NA,NA,TRBJ1-6,TRBV11-1,TGTGCCAGCAGCCGGACAGATGGGCATTCACCCCTCCACTTT,CASSRTDGHSPLHF
TRBD2,NA,TRBJ2-3,TRBV7-6,TGTGCCAGCAGCTCCCCTCGGACGGGGCGGGGGTTGACAGATACGCAGTATTTT,CASSSPRTGRGLTDTQYF
NA,NA,TRBJ2-2,TRBV4-2,TGTGCCACGCAAGTGGCAGAGAACACCGGGGAGCTGTTTTTT,CATQVAENTGELFF
NA,once,TRBJ1-5,TRBV7-2,TGTGCCAGCAGCTTACGAAGCCAGCCCCAGCATTTT,CASSLRSQPQHF
TRBD2,NA,TRBJ2-7,TRBV3-1/TRBV3-2,TGTGCCAGCAGCTTCCTGACTAGCGGGGCGCTCTACGAGCAGTACTTC,CASSFLTSGALYEQYF
NA,NA,TRBJ2-1,TRBV5-1,TGCGCCAGCAGCTTGCGTGCGGGGGCCGACAATGAGCAGTTCTTC,CASSLRAGADNEQFF
NA,NA,TRBJ1-1,TRBV9,TGTGCCAGCAGCGTAGTTGCCCAGGGGTGGAACACTGAAGCTTTCTTT,CASSVVAQGWNTEAFF
TRBD2,NA,TRBJ2-3,TRBV4-1,TGCGCCAGCAGCCACATACTAGCGGGAGGCACAGATACGCAGTATTTT,CASSHILAGGTDTQYF
TRBD1,NA,TRBJ1-2,TRBV2,TGTGCCAGCGGGGTTAGGGACAGAGTTAACTATGGCTACACCTTC,CASGVRDRVNYGYTF
TRBD1,few,TRBJ1-2,TRBV6-1,TGTGCCAGCAGTGTAACCCCCGGGACAGCACCAAGTAACTATGGCTACACCTTC,CASSVTPGTAPSNYGYTF
TRBD2,few,TRBJ2-3,TRBV12-3/TRBV12-4,TGTGCCAGCAGTTTAGAGGGAGGGCGGACGCAGTATTTT,CASSLEGGRTQYF
TRBD1,NA,TRBJ2-2,TRBV10-3,TGTGCCATCAGGGGACAGGGAAAGGACACCGGGGAGCTGTTTTTT,CAIRGQGKDTGELFF
TRBD1,NA,TRBJ2-7,TRBV29-1,TGCAGCGTTCAAGGACAGCAGGGGGACAAGCAGTACTTC,CSVQGQQGDKQYF
NA,NA,TRBJ2-2,TRBV6-4,TGTGCCAGCCAAAGAGAGGGGGACACCGGGGAGCTGTTTTTT,CASQREGDTGELFF
NA,NA,TRBJ2-5,TRBV5-5,TGTGCCAGCAGCTTGGGGGTGTCGACAGGTCAAGAGACCCAGTACTTC,CASSLGVSTGQETQYF
TRBD1,NA,TRBJ1-2,TRBV4-3,TGCGCCAGCAGCCAAGGGCAGGGGGCGGGAGGCTACACCTTC,CASSQGQGAGGYTF
NA,once,TRBJ1-6,TRBV13,TGTGCCAGCAGCTCTCTGAGCTCCTATAATTCACCCCTCCACTTT,CASSSLSSYNSPLHF